This T cell receptor beta chain was documented in a study of blood T cell repertoires in COVID-19. Overall study: Nucleic acid was either cDNA or gDNA, and it came from T cells, B-cell-depleted T cells, or PBMCs.

Using immunoSEQ multiplex PCR, the repertoire was profiled, and TCRdb retains in-frame clones only, with some absent. This sample carries about 210,000 clones, about 92% of them seen once, and the ten largest clones take 1% to 1.5%. Per germline, CDR1 MNHNY and CDR2 SVGAGI (reference sequence). Trimming shortened V by 5 bases and J by 0 bases, and 12 bases separated the two germline ends. The CDR3 length is 15 residues. Sequenced input: peripheral blood. This sequence originates from a man in his thirties or forties with acute or convalescent COVID-19. The chain joins TRBV6-6 to TRBJ2-3; D perhaps matches TRBD1 (7 bases). CDR3 bases: TGTGCCAGCAGTGACAGGGAGGCGAGCACAGATACGCAGTATTTT. It translates to CASSDREASTDTQYF.